Sequencing of this T cell receptor (beta chain) was carried out in a study of CD4 T cells in relation to SARS-CoV-2 and coronaviruses. Whole-study context: Patient ages ranged from roughly 21 to 75, median 38. Crossreactive spike epitopes shared across donors were mapped to their HLA restriction.

Study conclusions and caveats: According to naive versus memory sequencing, detected responses are memory recall, not newly primed. Pre-pandemic and post-infection samples never came from the same donor.

The method was immunoSEQ multiplex PCR; TCRdb's version includes in-frame clones alone and lacks a portion of them. The table shows more than 30,000 clones, with approximately 85% occurring only once. Germline V CDR1 and CDR2: SEHNR, FQNEAQ (reference sequence). The CDR3 sequence is 16 residues long. After removal of 5 bases from V and 2 bases from J, the junction contained 9 bases not matched to a gene. On this clone itself: Its antigen is undetermined.

The sample consisted of memory CD4+ T cells from PBMCs. The J gene is TRBJ2-7, the V gene TRBV7-9; 10 positions match TRBD1. The source is an adult with COVID-19. CDR3 loop: CASSHKPGQGTYEQYF. In DNA, the CDR3 is TGTGCCAGCAGCCACAAACCGGGACAGGGGACCTACGAGCAGTACTTC.